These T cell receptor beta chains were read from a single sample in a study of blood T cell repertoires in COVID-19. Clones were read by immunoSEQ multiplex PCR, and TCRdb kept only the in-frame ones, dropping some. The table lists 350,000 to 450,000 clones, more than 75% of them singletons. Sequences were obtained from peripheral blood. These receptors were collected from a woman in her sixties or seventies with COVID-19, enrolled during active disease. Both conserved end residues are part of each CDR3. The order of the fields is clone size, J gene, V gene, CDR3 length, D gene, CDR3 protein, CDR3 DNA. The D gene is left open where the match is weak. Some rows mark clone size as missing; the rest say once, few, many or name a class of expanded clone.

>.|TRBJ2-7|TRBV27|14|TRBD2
CASSYGTSGYEQYF
TGTGCCAGCAGCTACGGGACTAGCGGTTACGAGCAGTACTTC
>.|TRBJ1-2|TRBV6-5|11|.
CASTAGGGYTF
TGTGCCAGCACCGCAGGAGGGGGCTACACCTTC
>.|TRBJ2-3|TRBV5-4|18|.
CASSLFRGAKSSTDTQYF
TGTGCCAGCAGCCTCTTTCGGGGGGCCAAATCTAGCACAGATACGCAGTATTTT
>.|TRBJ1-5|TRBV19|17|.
CASTPLLGQGSGQPQHF
TGTGCCAGTACCCCCCTGTTAGGCCAGGGATCGGGTCAGCCCCAGCATTTT
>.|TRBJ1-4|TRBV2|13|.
CASSVGLDEKLFF
TGTGCCAGCAGCGTCGGACTTGATGAAAAACTGTTTTTT
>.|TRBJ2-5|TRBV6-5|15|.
CASSRGWRGQETQYF
TGTGCCAGCAGCCGGGGGTGGAGGGGACAAGAGACCCAGTACTTC
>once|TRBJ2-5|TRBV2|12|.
CASSTYQETQYF
TGTGCCAGCAGTACATATCAGGAGACCCAGTACTTC
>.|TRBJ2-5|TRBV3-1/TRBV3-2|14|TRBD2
CASRLAGGRETQYF
TGTGCCAGCAGACTAGCGGGGGGGCGCGAGACCCAGTACTTC
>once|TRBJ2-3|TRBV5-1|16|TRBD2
CASSLSAGGPRDTQYF
TGCGCCAGCAGCTTGTCAGCGGGGGGGCCTAGAGATACGCAGTATTTT
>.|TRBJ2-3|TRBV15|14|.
CATSRLTGTDTQYF
TGTGCCACCAGCAGGCTCACTGGCACAGATACGCAGTATTTT
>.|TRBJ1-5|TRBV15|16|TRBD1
CATSRDGTGDNQPQHF
TGTGCCACCAGCAGAGACGGGACAGGGGACAATCAGCCCCAGCATTTT
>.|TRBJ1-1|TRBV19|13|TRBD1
CASSMGQGNLAFF
TGTGCCAGTAGTATGGGACAGGGTAATCTAGCTTTCTTT
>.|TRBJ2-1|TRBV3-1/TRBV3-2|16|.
CASSQEQSRIYNEQFF
TGTGCCAGCAGCCAAGAACAGAGCAGAATCTACAATGAGCAGTTCTTC
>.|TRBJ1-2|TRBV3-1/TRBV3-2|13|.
CASSQVSPFGYTF
TGTGCCAGCAGCCAAGTGAGTCCGTTTGGCTACACCTTC
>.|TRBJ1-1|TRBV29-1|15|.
CSAGRRTAMNTEAFF
TGCAGCGCGGGACGGAGAACGGCGATGAACACTGAAGCTTTCTTT
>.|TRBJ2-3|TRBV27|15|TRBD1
CASSKGTASTDTQYF
TGTGCCAGCAGCAAAGGGACAGCATCCACAGATACGCAGTATTTT
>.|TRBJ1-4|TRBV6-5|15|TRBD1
CASRAGTAENEKLFF
TGTGCCAGCAGGGCGGGGACAGCGGAGAATGAAAAACTGTTTTTT
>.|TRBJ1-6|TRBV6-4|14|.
CASSMGQGTSPLHF
TGTGCCAGCAGTATGGGACAAGGGACTTCACCCCTCCACTTT
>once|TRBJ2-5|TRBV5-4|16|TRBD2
CASSSGWRGALETQYF
TGTGCCAGCAGCTCTGGTTGGCGGGGGGCCTTGGAGACCCAGTACTTC
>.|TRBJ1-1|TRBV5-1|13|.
CASSLAGDTEAFF
TGCGCCAGCAGCTTGGCAGGTGATACTGAAGCTTTCTTT
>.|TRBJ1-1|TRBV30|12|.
CAWSGTGREAFF
TGTGCCTGGAGTGGCACAGGTCGCGAAGCTTTCTTT
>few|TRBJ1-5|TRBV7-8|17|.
CASSLVVRTASNQPQHF
TGTGCCAGCAGCTTAGTGGTACGGACAGCGAGCAATCAGCCCCAGCATTTT
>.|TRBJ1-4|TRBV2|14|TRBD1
CASRLGTGPEKLFF
TGTGCCAGCAGACTAGGGACAGGGCCTGAAAAACTGTTTTTT
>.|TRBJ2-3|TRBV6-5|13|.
CASSPGGTDTQYF
TGTGCCAGCAGCCCCGGGGGCACAGATACGCAGTATTTT
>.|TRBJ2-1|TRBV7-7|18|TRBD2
CASSQGLAGGPTYNEQFF
TGTGCCAGCAGCCAAGGGCTAGCGGGGGGCCCAACCTACAATGAGCAGTTCTTC
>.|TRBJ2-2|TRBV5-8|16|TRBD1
CASSLGTGGLIGELFF
TGTGCCAGCAGCTTGGGGACAGGGGGCTTGATCGGGGAGCTGTTTTTT
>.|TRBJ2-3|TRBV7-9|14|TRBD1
CASSWGQGMNTQYF
TGTGCCAGCAGCTGGGGACAGGGGATGAATACGCAGTATTTT
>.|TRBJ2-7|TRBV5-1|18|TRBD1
CASSLVPEGALSNYEQYF
TGCGCCAGCAGCTTGGTTCCTGAGGGGGCTTTGAGTAACTACGAGCAGTACTTC
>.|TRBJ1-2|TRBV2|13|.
CASSDSGSYGYTF
TGTGCCAGCAGTGATTCGGGGAGCTATGGCTACACCTTC